This T cell receptor beta chain was identified during a study of blood T cell repertoires in COVID-19. Study details: T cells, B-cell-depleted T cells, or PBMCs provided the cDNA or gDNA that served as material.

This CDR3 region has 16 residues. Trimming removed 3 bases from V and 6 bases from J, with 15 bases in between. Germline CDR1 is MGHRA and CDR2 is YSYEKL. In the original analysis: Cell counts per sample came from amplifying reference gene primers. This table comes from immunoSEQ multiplex PCR, and its TCRdb copy is limited to in-frame clones, with some not included. V and J calls and clone size are as listed in that table; D and trimming were resolved from the DNA. The sample yields more than 200,000 clones, about 81% seen once. Seattle participants joined during active infection and were tracked over time. The table lists this clone with a few counts.

Sequencing input: peripheral blood. The source is an elderly woman with COVID-19, enrolled during active disease. The chain is built from TRBV4-1 and TRBJ1-6; D possibly corresponds to TRBD1 (6 bases). The CDR3 here is CASSQRSGAGNSPLHF. DNA for the CDR3: TGCGCCAGCAGCCAGAGGTCAGGGGCGGGTAATTCACCCCTCCACTTT.